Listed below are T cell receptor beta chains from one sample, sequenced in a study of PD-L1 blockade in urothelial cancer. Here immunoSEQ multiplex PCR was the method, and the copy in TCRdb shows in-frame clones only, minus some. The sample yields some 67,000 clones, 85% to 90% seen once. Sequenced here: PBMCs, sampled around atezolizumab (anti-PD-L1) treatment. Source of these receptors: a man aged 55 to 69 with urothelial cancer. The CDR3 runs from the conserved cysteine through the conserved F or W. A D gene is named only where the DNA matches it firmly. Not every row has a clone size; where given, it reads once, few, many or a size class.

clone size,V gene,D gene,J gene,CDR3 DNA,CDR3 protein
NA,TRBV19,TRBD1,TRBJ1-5,TGTGCCACCTCAGACAGGGGTGGGAATCAGCCCCAGCATTTT,CATSDRGGNQPQHF
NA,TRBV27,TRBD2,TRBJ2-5,TGTGCCAGCAGTTTTGACGCGGGAGGGCCACAAGAGACCCAGTACTTC,CASSFDAGGPQETQYF
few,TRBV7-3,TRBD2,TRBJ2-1,TGTGCCAGCAGCCTGGGGGGGGGAGCGAAGTTCTTC,CASSLGGGAKFF
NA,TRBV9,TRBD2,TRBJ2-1,TGTGCCAGCAGCGTTAGTCTGGGACTAGAAGCGGATGAGCAGTTCTTC,CASSVSLGLEADEQFF
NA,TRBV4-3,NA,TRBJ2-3,TGCGCCAGCAGCCAAGATGCGGCCGCTATCAAGCAGTATTTT,CASSQDAAAIKQYF
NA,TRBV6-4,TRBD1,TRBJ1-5,TGTGCCAGCAGTGACCAGAACCCCGGGACAGATCTCAATCAGCCCCAGCATTTT,CASSDQNPGTDLNQPQHF
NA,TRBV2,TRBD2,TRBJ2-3,TGTGCCAGCAGTGTACTAGCGGGGAGCACAGATACGCAGTATTTT,CASSVLAGSTDTQYF
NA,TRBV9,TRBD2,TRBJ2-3,TGTGCCAGATCGACTAGCGGGTTATGCACAGATACGCAGTATTTT,CARSTSGLCTDTQYF
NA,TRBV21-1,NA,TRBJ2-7,TGTGCCAGCAGCAAAGTCCGTGGTGAGGCGGGAGGGTACGAGCAGTACTTC,CASSKVRGEAGGYEQYF
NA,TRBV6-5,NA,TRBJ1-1,TGTGCCAGCAGTTCGTACATGGGAGGAACGCCTGAAGCTTTCTTT,CASSSYMGGTPEAFF
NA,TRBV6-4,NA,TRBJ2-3,TGTGCCAGCAGTGAGGAGGGCGGGACAGATACGCAGTATTTT,CASSEEGGTDTQYF
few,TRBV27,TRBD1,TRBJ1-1,TGTGCCAGCAGTGAGAGGGGGCCCACTGAAGCTTTCTTT,CASSERGPTEAFF
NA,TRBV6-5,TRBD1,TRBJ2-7,TGTGCCAGCAGGGGGACAGGCCTACCGGGGGAGCAGTACTTC,CASRGTGLPGEQYF
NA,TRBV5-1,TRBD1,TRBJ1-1,TGCGCCAGCAGAAACACAGGGGGTGAAGCTTTCTTT,CASRNTGGEAFF
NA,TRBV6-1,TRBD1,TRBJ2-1,TGTGCCAGCGGCCCGACAGGGGGAACGGGGGAGCAGTTCTTC,CASGPTGGTGEQFF
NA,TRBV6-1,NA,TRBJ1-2,TGTGCCAGCAGTGACACCCTACCCCCCTGGGGCTACACCTTC,CASSDTLPPWGYTF
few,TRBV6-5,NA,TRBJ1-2,TGTGCCAGCAGTTATGACGGGAGGTATGGCTACACCTTC,CASSYDGRYGYTF
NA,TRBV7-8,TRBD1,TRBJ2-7,TGTGCCAGCAGCCCGGGACAGGGGGTAGGGGAGCAGTACTTC,CASSPGQGVGEQYF
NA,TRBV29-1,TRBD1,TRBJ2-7,TGCAGCGTTGGTACGGACAGGGGGCTTTTGAACGAGCAGTACTTC,CSVGTDRGLLNEQYF
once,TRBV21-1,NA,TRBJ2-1,TGTGCCAGCAGCCGGAGGAGACTAGCGGAGACCTACAATGAGCAGTTCTTC,CASSRRRLAETYNEQFF
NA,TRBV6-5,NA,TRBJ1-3,TGTGCCAGCAGACGGCCTCGGGGGGACACCATATATTTT,CASRRPRGDTIYF
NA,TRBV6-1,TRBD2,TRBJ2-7,TGTGCCAGCAGTGAGATGGGGGGGACCTACGAGCAGTACTTC,CASSEMGGTYEQYF
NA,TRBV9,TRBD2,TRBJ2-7,TGTGCCAGCAGCGTAGATAGGGGACTAGCGAGCTCCTACGAGCAGTACTTC,CASSVDRGLASSYEQYF
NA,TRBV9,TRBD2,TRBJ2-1,TGTGCCAGCAGCGTAGGTGGGACTAGCGGGACCCATGAGCAGTTCTTC,CASSVGGTSGTHEQFF
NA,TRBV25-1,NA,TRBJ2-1,TGTGCCAGCAGTTCTCTCCGGGAGCAGTTCTTC,CASSSLREQFF
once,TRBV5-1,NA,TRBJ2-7,TGCGCCAGCAGCTTGAGCGGGACAGGCATCTACGAGCAGTACTTC,CASSLSGTGIYEQYF
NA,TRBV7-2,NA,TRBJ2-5,TGTGCCAGCAGCTTAGTAATCACTAGCGAGACCCAGTACTTC,CASSLVITSETQYF
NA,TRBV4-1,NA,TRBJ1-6,TGCGCCAGCACCCCAGCTAGCTCCTATAATTCACCCCTCCACTTT,CASTPASSYNSPLHF
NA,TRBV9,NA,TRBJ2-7,TGTGCCAGCAGCGTAGCTACCGGGGGTACCTACGAGCAGTACTTC,CASSVATGGTYEQYF
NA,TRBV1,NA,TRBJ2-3,TGCACCAGCAGCCAGAGGAGGCGCCTTGGGACAGGGGGCAAGGGGCCAGATACGCAGTATTTT,CTSSQRRRLGTGGKGPDTQYF
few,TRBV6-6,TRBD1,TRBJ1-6,TGTGCCAGCAGCTCCGGACAGGGGGCGCGAAATTCACCCCTCCACTTT,CASSSGQGARNSPLHF
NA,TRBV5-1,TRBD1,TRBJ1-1,TGCGCCAGCAGCGCCGGGACAGGTCCCCCTGAAGCTTTCTTT,CASSAGTGPPEAFF
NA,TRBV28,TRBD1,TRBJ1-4,TGTGCCAGCAGTTCCCCGGGGCAGGGGGTAGAAAAACTGTTTTTT,CASSSPGQGVEKLFF
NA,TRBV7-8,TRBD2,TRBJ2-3,TGTGCCAGCAGCCCCGGGACTAGCGGGAGCACAGATACGCAGTATTTT,CASSPGTSGSTDTQYF
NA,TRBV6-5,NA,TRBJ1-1,TGTGCCAGCAGTTACCGCCAGGGTCCCACTGAAGCTTTCTTT,CASSYRQGPTEAFF
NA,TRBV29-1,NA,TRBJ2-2,TGCAGCGCCAAAACAGGGTGGAACACCGGGGAGCTGTTTTTT,CSAKTGWNTGELFF
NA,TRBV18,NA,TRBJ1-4,TGTGCCAGCTCGTGGGGCACTAATGAAAAACTGTTTTTT,CASSWGTNEKLFF
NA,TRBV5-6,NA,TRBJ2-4,TGTGCCAGCAGCTTACGAGGGCGCTTCATTCAGTACTTC,CASSLRGRFIQYF
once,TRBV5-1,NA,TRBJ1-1,TGCGCCAGCAGCCAGGACACTGGGGCGAACACTGAAGCTTTCTTT,CASSQDTGANTEAFF
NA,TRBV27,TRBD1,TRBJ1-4,TGTGCCAGCAGTCCCTGGGGGGACAGGGGTAGCGGAAAACTGTTTTTT,CASSPWGDRGSGKLFF
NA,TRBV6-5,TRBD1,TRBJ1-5,TGTGCCAGCAGTGACAGGGCTAATCAGCCCCAGCATTTT,CASSDRANQPQHF
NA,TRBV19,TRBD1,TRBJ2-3,TGTGCCAGTAGTACACGACAGGGGAGAACAGATACGCAGTATTTT,CASSTRQGRTDTQYF
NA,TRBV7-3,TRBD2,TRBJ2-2,TGTGCCAGCAGCCCCCGACTAGCGGGGGGGCAACACACCGGGGAGCTGTTTTTT,CASSPRLAGGQHTGELFF
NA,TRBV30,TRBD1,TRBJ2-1,TGTGCCTGGGGGACAGAAATGGATGAGCAGTTCTTC,CAWGTEMDEQFF
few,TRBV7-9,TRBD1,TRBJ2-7,TGTGCCAGCAGCCCAGACAGGGCGGCCTCCTACGAGCAGTACTTC,CASSPDRAASYEQYF
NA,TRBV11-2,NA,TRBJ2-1,TGTGCCTGGAGGGGAGACAATGAGCAGTTCTTC,CAWRGDNEQFF
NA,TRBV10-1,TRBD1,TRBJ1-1,TGCGCCACTCGACAGGGACGGAACACTGAAGCTTTCTTT,CATRQGRNTEAFF
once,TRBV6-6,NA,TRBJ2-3,TGTGCCAGCAGGAGAGGAGATACGCAGTATTTT,CASRRGDTQYF